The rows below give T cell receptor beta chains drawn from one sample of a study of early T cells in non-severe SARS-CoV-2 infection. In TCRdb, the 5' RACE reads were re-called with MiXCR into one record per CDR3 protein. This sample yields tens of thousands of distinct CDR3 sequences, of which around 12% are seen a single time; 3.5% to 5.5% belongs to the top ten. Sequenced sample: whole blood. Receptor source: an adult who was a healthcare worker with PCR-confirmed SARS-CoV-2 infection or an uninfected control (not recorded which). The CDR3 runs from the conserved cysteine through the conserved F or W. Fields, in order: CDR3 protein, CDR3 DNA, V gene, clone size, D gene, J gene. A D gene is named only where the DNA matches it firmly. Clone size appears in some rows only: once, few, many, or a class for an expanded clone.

CDR3 protein: CASSPGENTEAFF
CDR3 DNA: TGTGCCAGCTCACCCGGGGAGAACACTGAAGCTTTCTTT
V gene: TRBV18
clone size: many
D gene: NA
J gene: TRBJ1-1

CDR3 protein: CASSQVGGSGYTF
CDR3 DNA: TGTGCCAGCAGCCAAGTAGGGGGAAGCGGCTACACCTTC
V gene: TRBV3-1
clone size: few
D gene: NA
J gene: TRBJ1-2

CDR3 protein: CASSSGASYEQYF
CDR3 DNA: TGTGCCAGCAGCTCAGGGGCCTCCTACGAGCAGTACTTC
V gene: TRBV7-6
clone size: NA
D gene: NA
J gene: TRBJ2-7

CDR3 protein: CASSLQGLAGGNQETQYF
CDR3 DNA: TGTGCCAGCAGCTTACAGGGACTAGCGGGAGGTAATCAAGAGACCCAGTACTTC
V gene: TRBV7-8
clone size: many
D gene: TRBD2
J gene: TRBJ2-5

CDR3 protein: CASSPGLYRNEQFF
CDR3 DNA: TGTGCCAGCTCTCCGGGCCTTTACCGCAATGAGCAGTTCTTC
V gene: TRBV18
clone size: many
D gene: NA
J gene: TRBJ2-1

CDR3 protein: CASSPIWGAGDTQYF
CDR3 DNA: TGTGCCAGCAGCCCGATCTGGGGGGCCGGAGATACGCAGTATTTT
V gene: TRBV3-1
clone size: few
D gene: NA
J gene: TRBJ2-3

CDR3 protein: CASSRNRESYEQYF
CDR3 DNA: TGTGCCAGCTCACGCAACAGGGAGTCCTACGAGCAGTACTTC
V gene: TRBV18
clone size: few
D gene: NA
J gene: TRBJ2-7

CDR3 protein: CASSGQGNTEAFF
CDR3 DNA: TGTGCCAGCAGTGGACAGGGGAACACTGAAGCTTTCTTT
V gene: TRBV2
clone size: few
D gene: TRBD1
J gene: TRBJ1-1

CDR3 protein: CASSYSGTGKKETQYF
CDR3 DNA: TGTGCCAGCAGTTACTCCGGGACAGGGAAGAAGGAGACCCAGTACTTC
V gene: TRBV6-5
clone size: few
D gene: TRBD1
J gene: TRBJ2-5

CDR3 protein: CASSSGGSGANVLTF
CDR3 DNA: TGTGCCAGCAGCTCAGGGGGCTCTGGGGCCAACGTCCTGACTTTC
V gene: TRBV7-8
clone size: many
D gene: TRBD1
J gene: TRBJ2-6

CDR3 protein: CASSLADSGGSYEQYF
CDR3 DNA: TGCGCCAGCAGCTTGGCGGACAGCGGGGGTTCCTACGAGCAGTACTTC
V gene: TRBV5-1
clone size: NA
D gene: TRBD2
J gene: TRBJ2-7

CDR3 protein: CSVDVSGRAGRDTQYF
CDR3 DNA: TGCAGCGTTGATGTTAGCGGGAGGGCCGGGAGAGATACGCAGTATTTT
V gene: TRBV29-1
clone size: many
D gene: TRBD2
J gene: TRBJ2-3

CDR3 protein: CASSQDGAGGYGTEAFF
CDR3 DNA: TGCGCCAGCAGCCAAGATGGGGCAGGGGGCTATGGAACTGAAGCTTTCTTT
V gene: TRBV4-1
clone size: few
D gene: TRBD1
J gene: TRBJ1-1

CDR3 protein: CASSSRGESRYEQYF
CDR3 DNA: TGTGCCAGCAGCTCAAGGGGGGAGTCCCGCTACGAGCAGTACTTC
V gene: TRBV13
clone size: NA
D gene: NA
J gene: TRBJ2-7

CDR3 protein: CASRGQGAWTEAFF
CDR3 DNA: TGTGCCAGCAGAGGACAGGGGGCATGGACTGAAGCTTTCTTT
V gene: TRBV12-3/TRBV12-4
clone size: many
D gene: TRBD1
J gene: TRBJ1-1

CDR3 protein: CASSRDNYEQYF
CDR3 DNA: TGTGCCAGCAGCCGCGACAATTACGAGCAGTACTTC
V gene: TRBV7-9
clone size: NA
D gene: NA
J gene: TRBJ2-7

CDR3 protein: CSARETDRKNSPLHF
CDR3 DNA: TGCAGTGCTAGAGAAACCGACCGGAAGAATTCACCCCTCCACTTT
V gene: TRBV20-1
clone size: NA
D gene: NA
J gene: TRBJ1-6

CDR3 protein: CASPHLFPVGGGNQPQHF
CDR3 DNA: TGCGCCAGCCCCCATCTCTTTCCTGTTGGCGGCGGCAATCAGCCCCAGCATTTT
V gene: TRBV5-1
clone size: NA
D gene: NA
J gene: TRBJ1-5

CDR3 protein: CASRAPLKQEQYF
CDR3 DNA: TGTGCCAGCAGAGCCCCACTTAAGCAAGAGCAGTACTTC
V gene: TRBV6-6
clone size: few
D gene: NA
J gene: TRBJ2-7

CDR3 protein: CASSRRVGREGRNHEQYF
CDR3 DNA: TGTGCCAGCAGCCGACGCGTGGGGCGGGAGGGCCGGAACCACGAGCAGTACTTC
V gene: TRBV11-3
clone size: many
D gene: TRBD2
J gene: TRBJ2-7

CDR3 protein: CATSDGTPPYGYTF
CDR3 DNA: TGTGCCACCAGTGATGGAACACCACCCTATGGCTACACCTTC
V gene: TRBV24-1
clone size: few
D gene: NA
J gene: TRBJ1-2

CDR3 protein: CSASENHGVNTEAFF
CDR3 DNA: TGCAGTGCTAGCGAAAACCATGGTGTGAACACTGAAGCTTTCTTT
V gene: TRBV20-1
clone size: few
D gene: NA
J gene: TRBJ1-1

CDR3 protein: CASSQDNSPSGTGELFF
CDR3 DNA: TGCGCCAGCAGCCAAGATAACTCTCCCAGCGGCACCGGGGAGCTGTTTTTT
V gene: TRBV4-1
clone size: many
D gene: NA
J gene: TRBJ2-2

CDR3 protein: CASSFTGGNEQFF
CDR3 DNA: TGTGCCAGCAGCTTCACAGGGGGCAATGAGCAGTTCTTC
V gene: TRBV11-2
clone size: few
D gene: TRBD1
J gene: TRBJ2-1

CDR3 protein: CASSPPWSSYNEQFF
CDR3 DNA: TGTGCCAGCTCACCACCTTGGAGCTCCTACAATGAGCAGTTCTTC
V gene: TRBV18
clone size: NA
D gene: NA
J gene: TRBJ2-1

CDR3 protein: CASSQALSNEQYF
CDR3 DNA: TGTGCCAGCAGCCAAGCCCTGTCCAACGAGCAGTACTTC
V gene: TRBV4-2
clone size: few
D gene: NA
J gene: TRBJ2-7

CDR3 protein: CASTRLTGNEQFF
CDR3 DNA: TGTGCCAGCACCAGACTAACGGGGAATGAGCAGTTCTTC
V gene: TRBV6-6
clone size: NA
D gene: NA
J gene: TRBJ2-1

CDR3 protein: CSVRPGDRNEQFF
CDR3 DNA: TGCAGCGTTCGTCCGGGGGACCGCAATGAGCAGTTCTTC
V gene: TRBV29-1
clone size: many
D gene: NA
J gene: TRBJ2-1

CDR3 protein: CASSFDRGWGNEQFF
CDR3 DNA: TGTGCCAGCTCTTTCGACAGGGGATGGGGCAATGAGCAGTTCTTC
V gene: TRBV18
clone size: many
D gene: TRBD1
J gene: TRBJ2-1

CDR3 protein: CASSQRLAVDTGELFF
CDR3 DNA: TGTGCCAGCAGCCAAAGACTAGCGGTGGACACCGGGGAGCTGTTTTTT
V gene: TRBV11-2
clone size: many
D gene: TRBD2
J gene: TRBJ2-2

CDR3 protein: CASSLGPNYEQYF
CDR3 DNA: TGTGCCAGCAGCTTAGGGCCCAACTACGAGCAGTACTTC
V gene: TRBV7-6
clone size: few
D gene: NA
J gene: TRBJ2-7

CDR3 protein: CASSPSAGLGYEQYF
CDR3 DNA: TGTGCCAGCAGCCCGAGTGCGGGACTAGGCTACGAGCAGTACTTC
V gene: TRBV9
clone size: NA
D gene: TRBD2
J gene: TRBJ2-7

CDR3 protein: CASSGGAPETQYF
CDR3 DNA: TGTGCCAGCAGTGGCGGGGCCCCCGAGACCCAGTACTTC
V gene: TRBV28
clone size: few
D gene: NA
J gene: TRBJ2-5

CDR3 protein: CASGLNPGQGVFTGNEQFF
CDR3 DNA: TGTGCCAGTGGGCTAAACCCGGGACAGGGGGTTTTTACGGGGAATGAGCAGTTCTTC
V gene: TRBV19
clone size: NA
D gene: TRBD1
J gene: TRBJ2-1

CDR3 protein: CASSSGTGASPLHF
CDR3 DNA: TGTGCCAGCAGCTCCGGGACAGGGGCCTCACCCCTCCACTTT
V gene: TRBV9
clone size: NA
D gene: TRBD1
J gene: TRBJ1-6

CDR3 protein: CASSRDLGAYNEQFF
CDR3 DNA: TGTGCCAGCAGTCGGGACCTAGGGGCCTACAATGAGCAGTTCTTC
V gene: TRBV6-5
clone size: NA
D gene: NA
J gene: TRBJ2-1

CDR3 protein: CASSPTGFEQYF
CDR3 DNA: TGTGCCAGCTCGCCAACTGGGTTCGAGCAGTACTTC
V gene: TRBV27
clone size: NA
D gene: NA
J gene: TRBJ2-7

CDR3 protein: CSVSGAAQREAFF
CDR3 DNA: TGCAGCGTTTCGGGGGCAGCCCAGAGGGAGGCTTTCTTT
V gene: TRBV29-1
clone size: few
D gene: NA
J gene: TRBJ1-1

CDR3 protein: CASSQDRAGGQPQHF
CDR3 DNA: TGTGCCAGCAGCCAAGATCGGGCAGGAGGTCAGCCCCAGCATTTT
V gene: TRBV4-2
clone size: few
D gene: NA
J gene: TRBJ1-5

CDR3 protein: CSARAPRTSGRIPYNEQFF
CDR3 DNA: TGCAGTGCTAGAGCCCCAAGGACTAGCGGTCGTATCCCCTACAATGAGCAGTTCTTC
V gene: TRBV20-1
clone size: few
D gene: TRBD2
J gene: TRBJ2-1

CDR3 protein: CATSLRGSYNEQFF
CDR3 DNA: TGTGCCACCAGTCTTAGGGGCAGTTACAATGAGCAGTTCTTC
V gene: TRBV24-1
clone size: NA
D gene: NA
J gene: TRBJ2-1

CDR3 protein: CASSLDPARYNEQFF
CDR3 DNA: TGCGCCAGCAGCTTGGATCCAGCGAGGTACAATGAGCAGTTCTTC
V gene: TRBV5-1
clone size: NA
D gene: NA
J gene: TRBJ2-1

CDR3 protein: CASRKGTGVISPLHF
CDR3 DNA: TGTGCCAGCAGGAAGGGGACAGGGGTTATTTCACCCCTCCACTTT
V gene: TRBV7-2
clone size: NA
D gene: TRBD1
J gene: TRBJ1-6

CDR3 protein: CASSQGRSTDGYTF
CDR3 DNA: TGTGCCAGCAGCCAGGGACGTTCGACGGATGGCTACACCTTC
V gene: TRBV7-9
clone size: NA
D gene: NA
J gene: TRBJ1-2

CDR3 protein: CASRGTAWELFF
CDR3 DNA: TGTGCCAGCAGAGGGACAGCCTGGGAGCTGTTTTTT
V gene: TRBV7-9
clone size: few
D gene: TRBD1
J gene: TRBJ2-2

CDR3 protein: CASNDRERMNTEAFF
CDR3 DNA: TGTGCCAGCAACGACAGGGAACGAATGAACACTGAAGCTTTCTTT
V gene: TRBV7-9
clone size: few
D gene: TRBD1
J gene: TRBJ1-1

CDR3 protein: CSVATRQGAWNEQFF
CDR3 DNA: TGCAGCGTCGCGACCCGACAGGGGGCATGGAATGAGCAGTTCTTC
V gene: TRBV29-1
clone size: NA
D gene: TRBD1
J gene: TRBJ2-1

CDR3 protein: CASSHTGLAENRPYNEQFF
CDR3 DNA: TGTGCCAGCAGCCATACGGGACTAGCGGAGAACAGACCCTACAATGAGCAGTTCTTC
V gene: TRBV3-1
clone size: many
D gene: TRBD2
J gene: TRBJ2-1

CDR3 protein: CASSYSTGLNYGYTF
CDR3 DNA: TGTGCCAGCAGTTACTCTACAGGGCTGAACTATGGCTACACCTTC
V gene: TRBV6-6
clone size: few
D gene: NA
J gene: TRBJ1-2

CDR3 protein: CASSYSGGSYGYTF
CDR3 DNA: TGTGCCAGCAGTTACTCGGGGGGCAGCTATGGCTACACCTTC
V gene: TRBV6-5
clone size: NA
D gene: NA
J gene: TRBJ1-2

CDR3 protein: CASSLGPPRLTNSPLHF
CDR3 DNA: TGTGCCAGCAGTTTAGGCCCCCCCAGGCTCACCAATTCACCCCTCCACTTT
V gene: TRBV12-3/TRBV12-4
clone size: few
D gene: NA
J gene: TRBJ1-6

CDR3 protein: CASSPAGNSGNTIYF
CDR3 DNA: TGCGCCAGCAGTCCGGCTGGAAACTCTGGAAACACCATATATTTT
V gene: TRBV10-1
clone size: many
D gene: NA
J gene: TRBJ1-3

CDR3 protein: CSVEVVAPKYGYTF
CDR3 DNA: TGCAGCGTTGAAGTTGTGGCACCGAAGTATGGCTACACCTTC
V gene: TRBV29-1
clone size: once
D gene: NA
J gene: TRBJ1-2

CDR3 protein: CASTSQLLNTGELFF
CDR3 DNA: TGTGCCAGCACCTCTCAGCTACTTAACACCGGGGAGCTGTTTTTT
V gene: TRBV3-1
clone size: many
D gene: NA
J gene: TRBJ2-2

CDR3 protein: CASSSKGYYGYTF
CDR3 DNA: TGTGCCAGCAGTTCAAAAGGATACTATGGCTACACCTTC
V gene: TRBV12-3/TRBV12-4
clone size: NA
D gene: NA
J gene: TRBJ1-2

CDR3 protein: CSVDVAARETQYF
CDR3 DNA: TGCAGCGTTGACGTGGCAGCCCGGGAGACCCAGTACTTC
V gene: TRBV29-1
clone size: once
D gene: NA
J gene: TRBJ2-5

CDR3 protein: CSAGGRELVDTQYF
CDR3 DNA: TGCAGTGCTGGAGGGCGGGAGTTGGTAGATACGCAGTATTTT
V gene: TRBV20-1
clone size: NA
D gene: TRBD2
J gene: TRBJ2-3

CDR3 protein: CASSLMVGEQFF
CDR3 DNA: TGTGCCAGCAGCTTAATGGTTGGAGAGCAGTTCTTC
V gene: TRBV7-9
clone size: NA
D gene: NA
J gene: TRBJ2-1

CDR3 protein: CASRFFTTGVNTEAFF
CDR3 DNA: TGTGCCAGCAGATTTTTTACGACAGGGGTAAACACTGAAGCTTTCTTT
V gene: TRBV6-1
clone size: few
D gene: TRBD1
J gene: TRBJ1-1